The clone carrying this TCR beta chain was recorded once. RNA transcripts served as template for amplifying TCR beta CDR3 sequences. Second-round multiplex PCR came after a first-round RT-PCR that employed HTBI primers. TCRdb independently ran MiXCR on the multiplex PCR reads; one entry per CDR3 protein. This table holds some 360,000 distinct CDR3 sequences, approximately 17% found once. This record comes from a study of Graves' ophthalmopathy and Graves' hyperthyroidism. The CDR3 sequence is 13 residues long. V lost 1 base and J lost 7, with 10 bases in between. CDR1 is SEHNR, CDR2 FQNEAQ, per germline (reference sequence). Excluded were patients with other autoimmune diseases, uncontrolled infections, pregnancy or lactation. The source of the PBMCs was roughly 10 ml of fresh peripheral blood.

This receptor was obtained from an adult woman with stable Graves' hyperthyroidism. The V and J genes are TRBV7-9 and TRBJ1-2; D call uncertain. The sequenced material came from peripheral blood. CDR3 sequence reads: CASSLEGSGGYTF. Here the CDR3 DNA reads TGTGCCAGCAGCTTAGAGGGATCGGGTGGCTACACCTTC.